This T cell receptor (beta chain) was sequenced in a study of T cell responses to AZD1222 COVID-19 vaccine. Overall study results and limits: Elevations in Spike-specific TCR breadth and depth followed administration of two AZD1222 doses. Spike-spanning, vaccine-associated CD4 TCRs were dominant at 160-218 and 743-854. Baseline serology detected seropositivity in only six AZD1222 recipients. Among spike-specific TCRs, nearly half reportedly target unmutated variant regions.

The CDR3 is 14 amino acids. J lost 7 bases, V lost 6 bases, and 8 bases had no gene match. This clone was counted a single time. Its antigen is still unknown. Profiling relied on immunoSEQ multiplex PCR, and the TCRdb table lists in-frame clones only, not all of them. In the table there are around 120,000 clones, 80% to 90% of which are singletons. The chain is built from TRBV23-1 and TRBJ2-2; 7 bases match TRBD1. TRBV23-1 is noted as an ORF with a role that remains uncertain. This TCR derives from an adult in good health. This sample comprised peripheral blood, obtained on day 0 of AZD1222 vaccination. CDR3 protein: CASSRGKLVGELFF. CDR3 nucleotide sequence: TGCGCCAGCAGCAGGGGGAAGTTAGTCGGGGAGCTGTTTTTT.